This is a list of T cell receptor beta chains from one sample in a study of blood T cell repertoires in COVID-19. TCRdb keeps only in-frame clones here, not all; method: immunoSEQ multiplex PCR. Of 150,000 or so clones listed, approximately 80% were seen once; the top ten hold approximately 9.2%. Material: PBMCs or T cells enriched from blood (not recorded which). Every receptor here comes from a man aged 45-65 years who had recovered from COVID-19. Both conserved end residues are part of each CDR3. The D gene is left open where the match is weak. Clone size, where shown, is once, few, many, or a class for clones that have expanded.

v_call,clone_size,j_call,d_call,cdr3_aa,cdr3_nt
TRBV5-1,.,TRBJ2-7,.,CASSSRSTETYEQYF,TGCGCCAGCAGCTCGAGGTCGACGGAAACCTACGAGCAGTACTTC
TRBV5-5,few,TRBJ1-6,.,CASSQLSYSPLHF,TGTGCCAGCAGCCAACTATCGTATTCACCCCTCCACTTT
TRBV28,.,TRBJ2-7,TRBD2,CASSLGLGSYEQYF,TGTGCCAGCAGTTTAGGACTAGGCTCCTACGAGCAGTACTTC
TRBV9,.,TRBJ1-6,TRBD1,CASSVAGGDSPLHF,TGTGCCAGCAGCGTAGCAGGGGGCGATTCACCCCTCCACTTT
TRBV7-6,few,TRBJ2-7,TRBD2,CASSTPKGGGSPYEQYF,TGTGCCAGCAGCACCCCCAAGGGCGGGGGGTCCCCCTACGAGCAGTACTTC
TRBV19,.,TRBJ2-1,.,CAILGADNEQFF,TGTGCCATCCTAGGGGCAGACAATGAGCAGTTCTTC
TRBV19,.,TRBJ2-1,TRBD1,CASRWVTGEQFF,TGTGCCAGTAGATGGGTGACAGGGGAGCAGTTCTTC
TRBV29-1,.,TRBJ2-7,TRBD1,CSVEVGGGRGPPRYF,TGCAGCGTTGAAGTAGGCGGCGGCAGGGGGCCCCCTAGATACTTC
TRBV6-5,.,TRBJ2-2,TRBD2,CASLLARELFF,TGTGCCAGCTTACTAGCGAGGGAGCTGTTTTTT
TRBV25-1,.,TRBJ1-1,.,CASSESAGGAFF,TGTGCCAGCAGTGAATCGGCCGGGGGAGCTTTCTTT
TRBV6-1,.,TRBJ2-5,.,CASSEAFGRGQETQYF,TGTGCCAGCAGTGAAGCCTTTGGCAGGGGACAAGAGACCCAGTACTTC